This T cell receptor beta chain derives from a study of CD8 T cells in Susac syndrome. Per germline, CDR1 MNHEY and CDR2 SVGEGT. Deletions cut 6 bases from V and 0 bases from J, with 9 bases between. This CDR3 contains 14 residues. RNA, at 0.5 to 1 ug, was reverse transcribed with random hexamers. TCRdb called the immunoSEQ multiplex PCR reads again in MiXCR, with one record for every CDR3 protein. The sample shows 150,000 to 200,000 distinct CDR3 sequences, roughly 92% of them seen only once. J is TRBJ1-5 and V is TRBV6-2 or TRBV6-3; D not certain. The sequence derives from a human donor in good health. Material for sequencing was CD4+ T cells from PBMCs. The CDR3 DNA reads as TGTGCCAGCAGCCGGGCCCTTAGCAATCAGCCCCAGCATTTT. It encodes CASSRALSNQPQHF.